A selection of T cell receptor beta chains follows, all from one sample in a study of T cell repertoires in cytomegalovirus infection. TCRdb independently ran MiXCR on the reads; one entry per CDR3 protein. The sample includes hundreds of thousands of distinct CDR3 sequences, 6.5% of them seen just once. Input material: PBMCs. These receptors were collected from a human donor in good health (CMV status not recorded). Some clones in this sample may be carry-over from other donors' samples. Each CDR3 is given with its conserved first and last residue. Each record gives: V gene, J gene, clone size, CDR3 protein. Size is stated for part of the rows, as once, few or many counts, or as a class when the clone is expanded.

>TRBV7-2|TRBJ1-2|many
CASSLVDKSNYGYTF
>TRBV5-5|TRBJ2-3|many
CASSRFPGGLGTDTQYF
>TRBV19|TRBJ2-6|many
CASSFLGLSGANVLTF
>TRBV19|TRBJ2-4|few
CASSLLTGLAKNIQYF
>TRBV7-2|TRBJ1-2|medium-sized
CASSEEGNYGYTF
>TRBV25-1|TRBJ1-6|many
CASSEWGRVRDSPLHF
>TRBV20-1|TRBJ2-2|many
CSTLRRGGRTGELFF
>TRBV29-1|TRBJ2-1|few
CSVEGLDYNEQFF
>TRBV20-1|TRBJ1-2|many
CSARVPTRTVGSGYTF
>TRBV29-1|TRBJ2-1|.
CSVDGGTGYNEQFF
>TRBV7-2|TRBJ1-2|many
CASSSLGANYGYTF
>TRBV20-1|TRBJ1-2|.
CSARDPGLANYGYTF
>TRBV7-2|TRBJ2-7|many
CASSLAPGEVYEQYF
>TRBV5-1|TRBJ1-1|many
CASSGKANTEAFF
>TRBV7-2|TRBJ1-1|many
CASSLVPGADTEAFF
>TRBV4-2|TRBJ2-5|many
CASSQDLIQETQYF
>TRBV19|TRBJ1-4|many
CASRPGLGRQGSGLFF
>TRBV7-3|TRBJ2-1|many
CASSRGGSHNEQFF
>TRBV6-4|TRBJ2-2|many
CASSDWYTGELFF
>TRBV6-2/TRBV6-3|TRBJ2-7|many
CASSTERRQYF
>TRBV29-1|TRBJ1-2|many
CSVGRDAHYGYTF
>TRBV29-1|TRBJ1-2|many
CSVLPSGTGNTF
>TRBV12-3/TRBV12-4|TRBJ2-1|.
CASSSLGQGANEQFF
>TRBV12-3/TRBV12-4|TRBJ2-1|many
CASSRTARVNEQFF
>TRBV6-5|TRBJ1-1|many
CASRSPGGFRTEAFF
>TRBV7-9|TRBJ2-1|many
CASSLGSTGTSVHEQFF
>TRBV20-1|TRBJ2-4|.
CSAARDTQNIQYF
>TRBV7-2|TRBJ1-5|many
CASSLGGGKHQPQHF
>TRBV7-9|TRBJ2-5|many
CASSPGTSGGTTDF
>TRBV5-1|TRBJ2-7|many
CASSLGGLSYEQYF
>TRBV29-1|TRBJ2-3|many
CSVHPRTGGIPSTDTQYF
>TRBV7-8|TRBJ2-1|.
CASSSRDRSYNEQFF
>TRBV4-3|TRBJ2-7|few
CASSQVAGSEQYF
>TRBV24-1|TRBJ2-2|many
CATSEPNRGATGELFF
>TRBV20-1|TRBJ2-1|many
CSASRAASGGARGEQFF
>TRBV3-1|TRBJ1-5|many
CASSLRTGDNQPQHF
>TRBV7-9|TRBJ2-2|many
CASSLVGGRTGELFF
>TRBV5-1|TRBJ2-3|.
CASSSRPGPTDTQCF
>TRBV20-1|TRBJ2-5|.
CSARGDKQETQYF
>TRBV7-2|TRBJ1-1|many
CASSLAGHLNTEAFF
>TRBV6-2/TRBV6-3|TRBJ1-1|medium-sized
CASSYGRTEAFF
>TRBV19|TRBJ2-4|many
CASSIRTEGTKNIQYF
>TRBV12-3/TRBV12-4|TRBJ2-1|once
CASSSGTSGNEQFF
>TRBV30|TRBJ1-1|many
CASDRGLSITEAFF
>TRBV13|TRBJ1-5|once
CAGRLGRGEGAGSNQPQHF
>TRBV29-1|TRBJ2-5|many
CSVGGDLQETQYF
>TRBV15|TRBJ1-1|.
CATRMNTEAFF
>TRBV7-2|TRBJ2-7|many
CASSLVGTGGEQYF
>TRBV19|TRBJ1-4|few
CASSIGGTTNEKLFF
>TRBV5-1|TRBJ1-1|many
CASTSGTGNTEAFF